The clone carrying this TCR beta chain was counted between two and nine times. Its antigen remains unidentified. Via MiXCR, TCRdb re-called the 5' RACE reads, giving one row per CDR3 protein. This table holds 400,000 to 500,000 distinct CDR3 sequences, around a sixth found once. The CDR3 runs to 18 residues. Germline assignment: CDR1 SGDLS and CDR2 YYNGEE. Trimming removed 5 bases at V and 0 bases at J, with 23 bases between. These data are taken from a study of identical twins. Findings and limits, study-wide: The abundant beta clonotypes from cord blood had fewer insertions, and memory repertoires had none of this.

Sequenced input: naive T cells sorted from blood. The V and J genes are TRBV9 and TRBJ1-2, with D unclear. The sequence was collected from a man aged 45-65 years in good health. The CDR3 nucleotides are TGTGCCAGCAGAGACGACCGGGATTCGAGTACCACTAACTATGGCTACACCTTC. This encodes CASRDDRDSSTTNYGYTF.